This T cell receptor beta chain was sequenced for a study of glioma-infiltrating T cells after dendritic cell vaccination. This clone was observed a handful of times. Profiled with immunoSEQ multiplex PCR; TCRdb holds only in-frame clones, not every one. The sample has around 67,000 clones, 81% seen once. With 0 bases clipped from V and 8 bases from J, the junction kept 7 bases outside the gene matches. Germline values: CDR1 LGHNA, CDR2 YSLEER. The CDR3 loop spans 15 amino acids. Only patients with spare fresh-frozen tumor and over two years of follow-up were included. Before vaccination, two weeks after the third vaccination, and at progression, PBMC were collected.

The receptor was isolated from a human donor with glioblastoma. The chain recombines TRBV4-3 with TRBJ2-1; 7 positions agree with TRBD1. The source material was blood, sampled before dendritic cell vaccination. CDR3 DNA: TGCGCCAGCAGCCAAGAGAGGGACAGTTTGGATGAGCAGTTCTTC. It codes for CASSQERDSLDEQFF.